The 20 T cell receptor beta chains reported below all come from one sample, sequenced in a study of shared clonotypes between healthy human individuals. Clones were sequenced by immunoSEQ multiplex PCR, and TCRdb holds only the in-frame ones, with some missing. Among 2.3 million or so clones listed, 80% to 95% were seen once. The specimen was naive CD4+ T cells from PBMCs. Subset meaning: CD45RA+ positively selected. The receptor source for this set is a man aged 18 to 29 in good health. Some clones in this sample may be carry-over from other donors' samples.

V and J are TRBV2 and TRBJ2-5; 9 bases line up with TRBD2. The germline CDR1 and CDR2 sequences are SNHLY and FYNNEI. V was clipped by 5 bases and J by 4 bases; unmatched bases: 5. There are 14 residues in the CDR3. The CDR3 nucleotides are TGTGCCAGCAGTATAGCGGGAGCGGTAGAGACCCAGTACTTC. Amino acids: CASSIAGAVETQYF.

The chain uses TRBV2 and TRBJ2-1; maybe TRBD2 (6 bases). V gave up 6 bases and J gave up 14 bases, with 20 bases separating them. Germline assignment: CDR1 SNHLY and CDR2 FYNNEI. The CDR3 extends over 13 amino acids. The CDR3 sequence: CASRRDGHPFEFF. CDR3 bases: TGTGCCAGCAGGCGGGACGGCCACCCTTTCGAGTTCTTC. Drawing the rest from reference TRBV2 and TRBJ2-1, the complete variable domain is EPEVTQTPSHQVTQMGQEVILRCVPISNHLYFYWYRQILGQKVEFLVSFYNNEISEKSEIFDDQFSVERPDGSNFTLKIRSTKLEDSAMYFCASRRDGHPFEFFGPGTRLTVL.

This clone appeared once. The chain carries TRBV7-9 and TRBJ1-1, with 7 bases that match TRBD1. With V trimmed by 5 bases and J by 4 bases, 10 bases remained unmatched. Germline loops: CDR1 SEHNR, CDR2 FQNEAQ (reference sequence). The CDR3 is made up of 15 amino acids. The CDR3 DNA reads TGTGCCAGCAGCGCGACAGGGCGGGGGAGCACTGAAGCTTTCTTT. Translated, it gives CASSATGRGSTEAFF.

The chain is built from TRBV6-5 and TRBJ1-3; D might be TRBD1 (6 bases). This CDR3 has 15 amino acids. V lost 5 bases to trimming and J lost 0 bases, with 11 bases between them. The germline V gene encodes CDR1 MNHEY and CDR2 SVGAGI. DNA for the CDR3: TGTGCCAGCAGTCGGGACATGATCTCTGGAAACACCATATATTTT. Its protein is CASSRDMISGNTIYF.

The J gene is TRBJ1-1, the V gene TRBV10-1; D ambiguous. The germline V gene has CDR1 WNHNN and CDR2 SYGVQD (reference sequence). With 8 bases removed from V and 3 bases from J, the gap between germline ends came to 1 base. CDR3 size: 9 residues. CDR3 bases: TGCGCCAGCTACACTGAAGCTTTCTTT. Translation gives CASYTEAFF.

This chain connects TRBV7-8 to TRBJ1-1; a weak D match, TRBD1 (5 bases). This CDR3 has 16 residues. Trimming took 3 bases from V and 5 from J, leaving 19 bases between them. Germline V gene data show CDR1 as SGHVS and CDR2 as FQNEAQ. The CDR3 loop is CASSLEFFGGDTEAFF. The DNA for the CDR3 is TGTGCCAGCAGCTTGGAGTTTTTTGGGGGGGATACTGAAGCTTTCTTT.

This clone was counted a few times. Other DNA sequences in the sample encode the same CDR3. V usage is TRBV7-2 and J usage is TRBJ1-1; maybe TRBD1 (6 bases). The V and J ends lost 1 base and 1 base respectively, with 7 bases between them. The germline gives CDR1 SGHTA, CDR2 FQGNSA. This CDR3 comprises 14 residues. The CDR3 loop reads CASSLETGNTEAFF. The CDR3 nucleotides are TGTGCCAGCAGCTTAGAGACAGGGAACACTGAAGCTTTCTTT.

The CDR3 reads CASTVAPRDYGYTF. The CDR3 bases are TGTGCCAGCACCGTAGCACCCAGGGACTATGGCTACACCTTC. V and J are TRBV5-6 and TRBJ1-2; tentative D call: TRBD1 (5 bases). V lost 6 bases and J 3 bases, leaving 15 bases between the germline ends. Germline V gives CDR1 SGHDT, CDR2 YYEEEE. The CDR3 is 14 residues long.

This clone was seen a few times. The chain combines TRBV6-4 with TRBJ1-5; 7 bases are a match to TRBD1. Germline loops: CDR1 MRHNA, CDR2 SNTAGT. The CDR3 runs to 13 residues. V shed 6 bases and J 6 bases; nucleotides not matched to a gene: 5. Here the CDR3 DNA reads TGTGCCAGCAGCAGGGGGGTAAGTCAGCCCCAGCATTTT. Protein sequence: CASSRGVSQPQHF.

This chain links TRBV28 with TRBJ2-7, with D uncertain. In germline, CDR1 is MDHEN, CDR2 SYDVKM. This CDR3 is built from 12 residues. The V gene lost 5 bases and the J gene lost 5 bases, with 10 bases spanning the gap. CDR3 loop: CASSPFSDEQYF. Here the CDR3 DNA reads TGTGCCAGCAGTCCGTTTAGTGACGAGCAGTACTTC.

The V call is TRBV19, the J call TRBJ2-3; a weak D match, TRBD2 (5 bases). The CDR3 length is 13 residues. Trimming removed 3 bases at V and 10 bases at J, with 14 bases between. Germline-derived CDR1 and CDR2 are LNHDA and SQIVND (reference sequence). CDR3 residues: CASSIPGNGPQYF. DNA for the CDR3: TGTGCCAGTAGTATCCCCGGGAATGGACCGCAGTATTTT.

J is TRBJ1-2 and V is TRBV21-1. TRBV21-1 is noted as a pseudogene. This CDR3 comprises 15 residues. The CDR3 loop reads CASSPPFGGLYGYTF. The CDR3 DNA reads as TGTGCCAGCAGCCCACCCTTTGGAGGGTTGTATGGCTACACCTTC.

The rearrangement joins TRBV7-7 to TRBJ2-5; 8 bases match TRBD2. V shed 5 bases, J shed 5 bases, and the junction held 7 bases outside the gene matches. The CDR3 is made up of 14 amino acids. The germline gives CDR1 SSHAT, CDR2 FNYEAQ (reference sequence). The CDR3 sequence is CASSRTSHSETQYF. The DNA for the CDR3 is TGTGCCAGCAGCCGGACTAGCCATAGCGAGACCCAGTACTTC.

This clone was recorded once. The chain is built from TRBV28 and TRBJ2-3; 8 bases fit TRBD2. This CDR3 is built from 18 residues. The germline gives CDR1 MDHEN, CDR2 SYDVKM. V lost 3 bases, J lost 2 bases, and 13 bases stayed unmatched. The CDR3 nucleotides are TGTGCCAGCAGTTTGGGAACGACTAGCGCACGTTTCACAGATACGCAGTATTTT. Translating gives CASSLGTTSARFTDTQYF.

Details on this clone: The same CDR3 arises from other DNA sequences in this sample as well. This rearrangement joins TRBV2 to TRBJ1-1; D is ambiguous. Germline V gene lookup returns CDR1 SNHLY and CDR2 FYNNEI. Trimming stripped 3 bases from V and 1 base from J, with 0 bases between. CDR3 length: 11 amino acids. The CDR3 DNA reads as TGTGCCAGCAGTGAGAACACTGAAGCTTTCTTT. It codes for CASSENTEAFF. The full variable domain, its missing parts supplied by reference TRBV2 and TRBJ1-1, is EPEVTQTPSHQVTQMGQEVILRCVPISNHLYFYWYRQILGQKVEFLVSFYNNEISEKSEIFDDQFSVERPDGSNFTLKIRSTKLEDSAMYFCASSENTEAFFGQGTRLTVV.

The chain is built from TRBV7-9 and TRBJ2-4, with unresolved D. V lost 0 bases and J lost 7, with 13 bases in between. Germline CDR1 and CDR2: SEHNR and FQNEAQ (reference sequence). The CDR3 is made up of 15 amino acids. The CDR3 DNA sequence: TGTGCCAGCAGCTTAGCGGGGATGCGGCTTAACATTCAGTACTTC. Translation: CASSLAGMRLNIQYF.

V gene TRBV7-3 combines with J gene TRBJ2-4, with TRBD2 matching over 12 bases. Germline CDR1 is SGHTA and CDR2 is FQGTGA. CDR3 length: 15 residues. Germline trimming cut 4 bases from V and 7 bases from J; bases unmatched to any gene: 5. The CDR3: CASSSGTSGWNIQYF. In nucleotides, the CDR3 is TGTGCCAGCAGCTCCGGGACTAGCGGGTGGAACATTCAGTACTTC.

This clone was seen once. This rearrangement joins TRBV7-3 to TRBJ2-7, with D unresolved. Between the trimmed V and J ends, which lost 2 bases and 0 bases, there was a span of 11 bases. This CDR3 is 15 amino acids long. Germline lookup yields CDR1 SGHTA and CDR2 FQGTGA. CDR3 region: CASSLGQPSSYEQYF. CDR3 DNA: TGTGCCAGCAGCTTAGGTCAGCCTTCCTCCTACGAGCAGTACTTC.

CDR3 in DNA: TGTGCCAGCAGCACCAGACAGGGTTACGAGCAGTACTTC. Its protein is CASSTRQGYEQYF. The V call is TRBV11-1, the J call TRBJ2-7, with 7 bases aligning to TRBD1. V gave up 5 bases and J gave up 4 bases; unmatched junction bases: 5. Germline V gene sequence: CDR1 SGHAT, CDR2 FQDESV (reference sequence). The CDR3 runs 13 residues.

The chain combines TRBV30 with TRBJ2-7, with D perhaps matching TRBD2 (6 bases). CDR1 GTSNPN and CDR2 SVGIG come from the germline V gene (reference sequence). The CDR3 spans 14 residues. Trimming removed 2 bases from V and 4 bases from J, with 15 bases in between. The CDR3 nucleotides read TGTGCCTGGAGTAGGTTCGGGGGAGTGTACGAGCAGTACTTC. Its translation: CAWSRFGGVYEQYF.